This T cell receptor (beta chain) came from a study of PD-1 blockade in classical Hodgkin lymphoma. CDR1 and CDR2 (germline): LGHNA, YSLEER. The V gene lost 0 bases and the J gene lost 9 bases, with 12 bases spanning the gap. This CDR3 region has 15 residues. Each patient relapsed following autologous stem cell transplantation, and prior brentuximab vedotin exposure differed. Using immunoSEQ multiplex PCR, the repertoire was profiled, and TCRdb retains in-frame clones only, with some absent. Seen here are fewer than 30,000 clones, around four fifths observed once, and the top ten hold 20% to 25%. The chain joins TRBV4-3 to TRBJ1-6; no reliable D call. Sequenced here: peripheral blood mononuclear cells (PBMCs), sampled before the second cycle of nivolumab. The clonotype was recovered from a human donor with classical Hodgkin lymphoma. The CDR3 region has the DNA TGCGCCAGCAGCCAAGATATCGTAGGTGGTTCACCCCTCCACTTT. Translated: CASSQDIVGGSPLHF.